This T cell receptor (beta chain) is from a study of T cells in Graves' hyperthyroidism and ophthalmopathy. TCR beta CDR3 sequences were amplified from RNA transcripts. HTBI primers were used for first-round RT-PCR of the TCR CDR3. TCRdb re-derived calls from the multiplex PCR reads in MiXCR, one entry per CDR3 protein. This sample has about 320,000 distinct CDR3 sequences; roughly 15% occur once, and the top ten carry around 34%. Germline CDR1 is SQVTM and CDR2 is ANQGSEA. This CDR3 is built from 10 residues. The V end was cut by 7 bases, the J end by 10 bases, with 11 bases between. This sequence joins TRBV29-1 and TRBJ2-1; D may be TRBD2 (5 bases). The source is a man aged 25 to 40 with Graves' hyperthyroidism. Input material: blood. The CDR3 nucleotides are TGCAGCGCCCTAAGCGGCGAGCAGTTCTTC. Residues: CSALSGEQFF.